The clone carrying this T cell receptor (beta chain) was detected only a few times. Its antigen is as yet unknown. This table comes from immunoSEQ multiplex PCR, and its TCRdb copy is limited to in-frame clones, with some not included. The data show 440,000 or so clones, roughly 91% seen once. This sample stems from a study of Ad26.COV2.S vaccination and SARS-CoV-2 variants. Study in general: Donor got 5x10^10 or 1x10^11 viral particles of Ad26.COV2.S.

General study results and limits: Breadth measured for non-spike TCRs was similar across vaccine and placebo recipients.

Treatment meaning: around 19 received Ad26.COV2.S at low or high dose, single or two shots; roughly five received placebo; per-sample allocation not given. Sampling was done on day 63 after the first vaccine or placebo injection. The donor was a Boston adult aged 18-55 years. The TCR sequence derives from a person aged 18-65 years who received the Ad26.COV2.S COVID-19 vaccine or a placebo. The specimen was peripheral blood, collected in a trial of Ad26.COV2.S vaccine versus placebo.

CDR3 region: CASSLEGADYGYTF. Here the CDR3 DNA reads TGCGCCAGCAGCTTGGAGGGGGCAGACTATGGCTACACCTTC. V gene TRBV5-1 combines with J gene TRBJ1-2; 7 bases map to TRBD1. The CDR3 consists of 14 residues. Per the germline V gene, CDR1 is SGHRS and CDR2 is YFSETQ. The V gene end was trimmed by 0 bases and the J gene end by 3 bases; junction bases not matched to a gene: 2.